This T cell receptor (beta chain) was found in a study of regulatory T cells in long-lasting Graves disease (TCRdb year 2021). As for the study more broadly: In the newly diagnosed Graves' disease group, patients had been taking antithyroid drugs for less than 3 months. This study used TCR sequencing and RNA sequencing of peripheral blood to compare persistent Graves' disease patients against newly diagnosed Graves' disease patients. The study was registered as a clinical trial and conducted in China. A total of some 33 samples were covered by TCR sequencing, comprising 13 persistent and about 20 newly diagnosed Graves' disease patients.

Based on the germline V gene, the CDR1 and CDR2 sequences are ENHRY and SYGVKD. CDR3 length: 16 amino acids, cysteine to phenylalanine. Only CDR3 DNA is held: 48 bases, read in frame from base 1. Ends trimmed: V by 6 bases, J by 2 bases; bases unmatched to a gene: 9. Overall results and qualifications from the work: The study examined only peripheral blood because the primary lesion, thyroid tissue, could not be accessed. A larger number of public clonotypes was shared among persistent patients (approximately 2,500) than among newly diagnosed patients (around 970). Lower TCR Shannon entropy and fewer highly expanded clones were observed in persistent Graves' disease patients than in newly diagnosed patients, which suggested clonal expansion. The authors noted that the small sample size was a limitation that may lower accuracy. Sequencing and analysis were restricted to the TCR beta chain. Preferential use of TRBV28, TRBJ1-2 and TRBJ2-5 was observed in persistent disease, whereas TRBV20-1 and TRBJ2-1 were favored in newly diagnosed disease.

Sample time point, as interpreted from the label and publication: newly diagnosed GD, antithyroid drugs for less than 3 months. RNA was extracted from PBMCs in TRIzol for both TCR sequencing and RNA sequencing. The diagnosis of Graves' disease was made according to American Thyroid Association guidelines. Patients for the study were recruited at an endocrinology department in Xi'an, China. Each patient gave around 9.2 milliliters of peripheral blood, collected in an EDTA anticoagulant tube. Ficoll Paque Plus density gradient separation was used to isolate PBMCs, and no further T cell sorting was performed. An Agilent 2100 Bioanalyzer and agarose gel were used to check RNA quality, and a NanoDrop 2000 was used to measure RNA concentration. This clonotype was found many times. This receptor's antigen is unknown. One base away there is no much larger clone; base qualities are not given. The library was built by means of multiplex PCR. Sequencing used an Illumina HiSeq 4000. iRepertoire HTBI primers and Arm-PCR amplification of CDR3 regions were used to construct TCR beta libraries. Before sequencing, the PCR products went through gel purification. In the authors' own workflow: A total of fewer than 80 TRBV and 14 TRBJ segments were identified across samples and were used for gene usage analysis of CDR3 amino acid clonotypes. Filtered high-quality paired reads were merged into contigs using COPE and FqMerger. BLAST was used to align contigs to IMGT TRBV, TRBD and TRBJ reference genes, and CDR3 was defined according to IMGT. Any clonotype with a frequency above 0.1% was counted as a highly expanded clone. Shannon entropy was used to measure repertoire diversity, and the Gini coefficient was used to measure V-J evenness. A clonotype found in more than one individual was treated as public. The public reads were run again by TCRdb, first through fastp at Q25 and then through MiXCR, and only productive beta chains were kept. Each record represents a unique CDR3 protein, reported with the most common genes and DNA among its rows. It is TCRdb's table, rather than the study itself, that gives the V and J calls and clone size. Present in this sample are about 440,000 distinct CDR3 sequences, around 14% of which were seen just once. In total, the top ten clones hold over 15% of the sample.

This same sample was also taken into another study, of T cells in Graves' hyperthyroidism and ophthalmopathy. As the second study states: Stable Graves' hyperthyroidism was defined as no progression to ophthalmopathy during 18 months of follow-up. Hyperthyroidism patients were newly diagnosed, with disease duration under 2 months, and aged 18 to 65 years. Any patient with an uncontrolled infection, another autoimmune disease, pregnancy or lactation was excluded. Clinical symptoms, serum thyroxine and TRAb, thyroid ultrasound, and orbital computed tomography formed the basis for the diagnoses. The first round of RT-PCR for the TCR CDR3 was performed with the HTBI primer set and the Qiagen OneStep RT-PCR kit. Most expanded thyroid clonotypes (frequency above 0.001) were also detected in blood, suggesting blood repertoires may reflect thyroid immune responses. Ophthalmopathy was separated from stable hyperthyroidism by a 13 V-J signature model, with over 85% sensitivity and roughly 84% specificity obtained in cross-validation and 80%/75% obtained in testing. In validation, the model predicted progression to ophthalmopathy a median of approximately 6.3 months before onset, with 70% to 71% sensitivity and about 72% specificity. To identify TCR V-J signatures that set the groups apart, the researchers used a discovery cohort of 100 patients, made up of 40 to 45 with Graves' ophthalmopathy and about 59 with stable Graves' hyperthyroidism. Prospective prediction of ophthalmopathy was tested in an independent validation cohort of under 20 hyperthyroidism patients and 17 patients who later progressed to ophthalmopathy. For training and testing, the 100 or so patients in the discovery cohort were randomly divided in a 7:3 ratio. In about 6 Graves' hyperthyroidism patients, the study also compared T-cell repertoires from thyroid tissue with T-cell repertoires from blood. After blood sampling, hyperthyroidism patients were treated with methimazole at a starting dose of 30 mg daily, and ophthalmopathy patients were treated with high-dose intravenous methylprednisolone. A second multiplex PCR round built the libraries, followed by size selection and purification. Sequencing of the libraries was done on an Illumina HiSeq2000 using paired-end 100 bp reads. SOAPnuke was used to process the raw data, removing reads that contained adapters or uncalled bases, had a mean Phred below 15, or lacked an exact match to the constant primer or identifier. High-quality paired reads were merged with COPE v1.2.5, and unique nucleotide sequences were defined as clonotypes. MiTCR v1.1 was used to align the clonotypes against IMGT TRBV, TRBD and TRBJ reference segments. The analysis included only V-J combinations with a frequency above 0.0001, which together covered 99% to 99.2% of the repertoires. A TCS score was defined as the ratio between F50 (clonal expansion) and ExV (chaos), using BLOSUM62-based TCRdist between CDR3 peptides within each V-J. Welch's t-statistics and random forest reduced roughly 500 V-J features to roughly 13, which were used in a naive Bayes classifier (R e1071). No statistical method was used to fix the sample size in advance, and group allocation was not hidden from the investigators. According to the paper, TCR Vbeta CDR3 sequencing was carried out on 135 peripheral blood samples, which came from 40 to 45 ophthalmopathy, 75 or so hyperthyroidism and approximately 17 progressor patients.

The sequence links TRBV10-3 to TRBJ2-7, with 11 middle bases fitting TRBD2. Sequencing was performed on peripheral blood mononuclear cells (PBMCs), taken at new diagnosis, from a patient treated with antithyroid drugs. The receptor's source is a woman aged 25-40 years with Graves disease. Donor details come from another sample of the same person, matched by shared clones. CDR3 protein: CAISTGTSGRTYEQYF. The nucleotide sequence reads as follows: TGTGCCATCAGCACCGGGACTAGCGGACGAACCTACGAGCAGTACTTC.